This T cell receptor beta chain came from a study of regulatory T cells in long-lasting Graves disease. Whole-study results and caveats: Between persistent patients, thousands of public clonotypes were shared, exceeding the roughly 1,000 shared between new patients.

In its sample, this clonotype was seen a few times. As yet, its antigen is unknown. With 0 bases removed from V and 1 base from J, the gap between germline ends came to 6 bases. Germline V gene sequence: CDR1 SGHRS, CDR2 YFSETQ. This CDR3 has 14 residues. Regarding time point: newly diagnosed GD, antithyroid drugs for less than 3 months. Extracted RNA from PBMCs served as the source of the TCR library. According to the study, TCR beta libraries were built with iRepertoire HTBI primers and CDR3-region Arm-PCR. TCRdb itself ran the multiplex PCR reads through MiXCR, one entry per CDR3 protein. Seen here are hundreds of thousands of distinct CDR3 sequences, about 15% observed once, and the top ten hold around 19%. Another study also made use of these data, one on T cells in Graves' hyperthyroidism and ophthalmopathy. That report adds: Graves' hyperthyroidism was deemed stable absent ophthalmopathy progression within 18 months. Researchers ran a first-round RT-PCR on the TCR CDR3 using the HTBI primer set. In blood, most of the thyroid clonotypes expanded above 0.001 were also present.

The rearrangement uses TRBV5-1 and TRBJ2-3; D unresolved. Sequenced here: peripheral blood mononuclear cells (PBMCs), sampled at new diagnosis, from a patient treated with antithyroid drugs. The receptor's source is a woman in her twenties or thirties with Graves disease. CDR3 in amino acids: CASSLGQRTDTQYF. Here the CDR3 DNA reads TGCGCCAGCAGCTTGGGGCAGCGCACAGATACGCAGTATTTT. Drawing the rest from reference TRBV5-1 and TRBJ2-3, the complete variable domain is KAGVTQTPRYLIKTRGQQVTLSCSPISGHRSVSWYQQTPGQGLQFLFEYFSETQRNKGNFPGRFSGRQFSNSRSEMNVSTLELGDSALYLCASSLGQRTDTQYFGPGTRLTVL.